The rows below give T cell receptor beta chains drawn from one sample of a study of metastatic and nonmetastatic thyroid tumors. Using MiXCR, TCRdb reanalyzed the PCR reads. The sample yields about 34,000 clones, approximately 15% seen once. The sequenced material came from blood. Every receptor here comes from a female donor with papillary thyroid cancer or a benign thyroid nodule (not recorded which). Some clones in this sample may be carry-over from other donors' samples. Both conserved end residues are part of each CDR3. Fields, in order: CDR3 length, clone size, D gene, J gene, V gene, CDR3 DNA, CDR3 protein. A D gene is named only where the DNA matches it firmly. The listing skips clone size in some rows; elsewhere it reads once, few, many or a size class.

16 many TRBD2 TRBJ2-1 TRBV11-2 TGTGCCAGCAGCTTAGGGACTAGCGGGAGGTACAATGAGCAGTTCTTC CASSLGTSGRYNEQFF
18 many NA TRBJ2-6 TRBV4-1 TGCGCCAGCAGCCAAGATCAGGACGGACTATCTGGGGCCAACGTCCTGACTTTC CASSQDQDGLSGANVLTF
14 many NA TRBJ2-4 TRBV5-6 TGTGCCAGCAGCTTGGGATTTGCCCAAAACATTCAGTACTTC CASSLGFAQNIQYF
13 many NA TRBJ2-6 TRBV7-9 TGTGCCAGCAGCCCTAGATCAGGGAACGTCCTGACTTTC CASSPRSGNVLTF
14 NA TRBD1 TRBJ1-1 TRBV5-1 TGCGCCAGCAGCTCTACAGGGGTGGGCACTGAAGCTTTCTTT CASSSTGVGTEAFF
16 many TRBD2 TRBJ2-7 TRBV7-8 TGTGCCAGCAGCTCACAGCTAGCGGGAGGAGTCAACGAGCAGTACTTC CASSSQLAGGVNEQYF
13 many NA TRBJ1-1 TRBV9 TGTGCCAGCAGCGGCAGTTATGGCACTGAAGCTTTCTTT CASSGSYGTEAFF
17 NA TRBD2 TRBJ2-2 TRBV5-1 TGCGCCAGCAGCTTGATCCCTAGCGGGGGTTCGACCGGGGAGCTGTTTTTT CASSLIPSGGSTGELFF
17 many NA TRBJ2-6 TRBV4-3 TGCGCCAGCAGCCCGGGGTTCAGTGGGTCTGGGGCCAACGTCCTGACTTTC CASSPGFSGSGANVLTF
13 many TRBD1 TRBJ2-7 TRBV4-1 TGCGCCAGCAGTGACAAATGGGGGACAGGGCAGTACTTC CASSDKWGTGQYF
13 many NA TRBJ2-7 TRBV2 TGTGCCAGCAGGCCAGGGGATCCCTACGAGCAGTACTTC CASRPGDPYEQYF
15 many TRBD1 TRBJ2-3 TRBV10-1 TGCGCCAGCAGCTATGGACAGGGAGGCACAGATACGCAGTATTTT CASSYGQGGTDTQYF
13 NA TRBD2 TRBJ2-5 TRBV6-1 TGTGCCAGCAAGCGGGAGGAGCAAGAGACCCAGTACTTC CASKREEQETQYF
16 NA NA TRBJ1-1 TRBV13 TGTGCCATCAGCTTAGTCCCGCGGTTCGTGAACACTGAAGCTTTCTTT CAISLVPRFVNTEAFF
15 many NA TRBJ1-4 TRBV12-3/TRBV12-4 TGTGCCAGCAGTCCCGGGGGTATAACTAATGAAAAACTGTTTTTT CASSPGGITNEKLFF
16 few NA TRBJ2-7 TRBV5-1 TGCGCCAGCAGCTTTGCCTATCGGGTGGGGAGTTACGAGCAGTACTTC CASSFAYRVGSYEQYF
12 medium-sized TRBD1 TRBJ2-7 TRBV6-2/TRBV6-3 TGTGCCAGCCGCCGGGACAGCTACGAGCAGTACTTC CASRRDSYEQYF
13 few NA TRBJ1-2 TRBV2 TGTGAAAGCACGGACAGCAATAACTATGGCTACACCTTC CESTDSNNYGYTF
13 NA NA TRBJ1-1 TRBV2 TGTGCCAGCGAAGGGACATCCTCCACTGAAGCTTTCTTT CASEGTSSTEAFF
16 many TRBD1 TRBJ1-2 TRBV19 TGTGCCAGTACTGTTCGAGGACAGGGAGGCCCCTATGGCTACACCTTC CASTVRGQGGPYGYTF
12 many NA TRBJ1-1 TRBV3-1 TGTGCCAGCAGCCAAAATATAGATGAAGCTTTCTTT CASSQNIDEAFF
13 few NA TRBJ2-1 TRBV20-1 TGCAGTGCTATGCGCGAACCTTACAATGAGCAGTTCTTC CSAMREPYNEQFF
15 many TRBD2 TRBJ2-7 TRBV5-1 TGCGCCAGCAGCTTGGTAGCGGGAAATCCCTACGAGCAGTACTTC CASSLVAGNPYEQYF
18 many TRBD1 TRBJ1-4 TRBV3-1 TGTGCCAGCAGCTACCGGACAGGTACGGTTATCCCTAATGAAAAACTGTTTTTT CASSYRTGTVIPNEKLFF
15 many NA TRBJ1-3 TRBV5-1 TGCGCCAGCAGCTTGGAACTTAACTCTGGAAACACCATATATTTT CASSLELNSGNTIYF
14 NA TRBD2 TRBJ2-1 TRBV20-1 TGCAGTGCTCCAAGACTAGCGGGAGACAATGAGCAGTTCTTC CSAPRLAGDNEQFF
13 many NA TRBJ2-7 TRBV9 TGTGCCAGCAGCGTGGGACGGGACTACGAGCAGTACTTC CASSVGRDYEQYF
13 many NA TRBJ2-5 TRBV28 TGTGCCAGCGGGCAGGGGATATTTGAGACCCAGTACTTC CASGQGIFETQYF
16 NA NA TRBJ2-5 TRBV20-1 TGCAGTGCTCCCCCTAGCGTGAGGTCCCTTCAAGAGACCCAGTACTTC CSAPPSVRSLQETQYF
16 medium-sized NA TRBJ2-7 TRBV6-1 TGTGCCAGCAGCGAACCGTACAGGGAGGGGTCCTACGAGCAGTACTTC CASSEPYREGSYEQYF
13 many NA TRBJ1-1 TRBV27 TGTGCCACCTTCTTTGTACGGGGTACTGAAGCTTTCTTT CATFFVRGTEAFF
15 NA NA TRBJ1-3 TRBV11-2 TGTGCCAGCAGCTTAGATCTGAGCTCTGGAAACACCATATATTTT CASSLDLSSGNTIYF
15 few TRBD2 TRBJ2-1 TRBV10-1 TGCGCCAGCAGTGAGTTTACTAGCGGGGGGAATGAGCAGTTCTTC CASSEFTSGGNEQFF
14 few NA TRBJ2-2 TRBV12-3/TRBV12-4 TGTGCCAGCACCCCCCTTGAGGACAACGGGGAGCTGTTTTTT CASTPLEDNGELFF
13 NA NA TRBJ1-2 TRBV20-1 TGCAGTGCTAAGGCAGGGTGGGGTTATGGCTACACCTTC CSAKAGWGYGYTF
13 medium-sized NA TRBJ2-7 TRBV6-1 TGTGCCAGCAGTGAGGCTTTCGGGACCGAGCAGTACTTC CASSEAFGTEQYF
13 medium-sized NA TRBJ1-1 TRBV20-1 TGCAGTGCTGTTGGACAGACCAACACTGAAGCTTTCTTT CSAVGQTNTEAFF